The rows below give T cell receptor beta chains drawn from one sample of a study of tissue T cells after allogeneic stem cell transplantation. TCRdb's table, derived via immunoSEQ multiplex PCR, lists solely in-frame clones and lacks some. The table has about 6,300 clones, approximately 71% seen once; the top ten hold 20% to 30%. This material consisted of tissue from the stomach, taken at autopsy. The receptor set was obtained from a woman between 18 and 55 years old with breast cancer. The CDR3 runs from the conserved cysteine through the conserved F or W. D genes are given only for firm matches. Clone size is not always given. Where it is, it says once, few, many or a class for expanded clones.

CDR3aa: CASGQGDTEAFF
CDR3nt: TGCGCCAGCGGACAGGGAGACACTGAAGCTTTCTTT
d_gene: TRBD1
j_gene: TRBJ1-1
abundance: .
v_gene: TRBV5-1

CDR3aa: CCSGYMNTEAFF
CDR3nt: TGTTGTTCGGGCTACATGAACACTGAAGCTTTCTTT
d_gene: .
j_gene: TRBJ1-1
abundance: .
v_gene: TRBV30

CDR3aa: CASSYQQGNSPLHF
CDR3nt: TGTGCCAGCAGTTATCAGCAGGGCAATTCACCCCTCCACTTT
d_gene: .
j_gene: TRBJ1-6
abundance: medium-sized
v_gene: TRBV6-5

CDR3aa: CASSPSGQINQPQHF
CDR3nt: TGTGCCAGCTCACCCTCAGGACAGATCAATCAGCCCCAGCATTTT
d_gene: .
j_gene: TRBJ1-5
abundance: medium-sized
v_gene: TRBV18

CDR3aa: CASSLGLGHNEQFF
CDR3nt: TGTGCCAGCAGCCTTGGACTAGGCCACAATGAGCAGTTCTTC
d_gene: TRBD2
j_gene: TRBJ2-1
abundance: once
v_gene: TRBV14

CDR3aa: CASSYSSVYNEQFF
CDR3nt: TGTGCCAGCAGTTACTCGTCGGTTTACAATGAGCAGTTCTTC
d_gene: .
j_gene: TRBJ2-1
abundance: .
v_gene: TRBV6-2/TRBV6-3

CDR3aa: CAWTPQVHQGYTF
CDR3nt: TGTGCCTGGACCCCCCAGGTTCACCAAGGCTACACCTTC
d_gene: .
j_gene: TRBJ1-2
abundance: .
v_gene: TRBV30

CDR3aa: CASSQGLAGVGQYF
CDR3nt: TGCGCCAGCAGCCAGGGACTAGCGGGAGTGGGGCAGTACTTC
d_gene: TRBD2
j_gene: TRBJ2-7
abundance: .
v_gene: TRBV4-3

CDR3aa: CASSSTSGDPFYGYTF
CDR3nt: TGTGCCAGCAGCTCTACGTCAGGGGACCCCTTCTATGGCTACACCTTC
d_gene: .
j_gene: TRBJ1-2
abundance: .
v_gene: TRBV7-9

CDR3aa: CASSPDTVSNQPQHF
CDR3nt: TGTGCCAGTAGCCCAGACACTGTTAGCAATCAGCCCCAGCATTTT
d_gene: .
j_gene: TRBJ1-5
abundance: .
v_gene: TRBV19

CDR3aa: CASSLRTWSTDTQYF
CDR3nt: TGTGCCAGCAGTCTGAGGACCTGGAGCACAGATACGCAGTATTTT
d_gene: .
j_gene: TRBJ2-3
abundance: .
v_gene: TRBV6-5

CDR3aa: CASSQLAGGPEEQFF
CDR3nt: TGTGCCAGCAGCCAACTAGCGGGGGGGCCGGAAGAGCAGTTCTTC
d_gene: TRBD2
j_gene: TRBJ2-1
abundance: .
v_gene: TRBV6-4

CDR3aa: CASSPGTSGAETQYF
CDR3nt: TGTGCCAGCAGCCCCGGGACTAGCGGGGCGGAGACCCAGTACTTC
d_gene: TRBD2
j_gene: TRBJ2-5
abundance: .
v_gene: TRBV5-4

CDR3aa: CASSSGTGDRGHYEQYF
CDR3nt: TGTGCCAGCAGCTCCGGGACAGGGGACCGCGGGCACTACGAGCAGTACTTC
d_gene: TRBD1
j_gene: TRBJ2-7
abundance: .
v_gene: TRBV5-8

CDR3aa: CASSGDRGTAKLFF
CDR3nt: TGTGCCAGCAGCGGGGACAGGGGGACTGCCAAACTGTTTTTT
d_gene: TRBD1
j_gene: TRBJ1-4
abundance: few
v_gene: TRBV2

CDR3aa: CATRGIGTGADTQYF
CDR3nt: TGTGCCACCAGGGGTATCGGGACAGGGGCAGATACGCAGTATTTT
d_gene: TRBD1
j_gene: TRBJ2-3
abundance: few
v_gene: TRBV10-3

CDR3aa: CATSDREWNTGELFF
CDR3nt: TGTGCCACCAGTGATCGGGAGTGGAACACCGGGGAGCTGTTTTTT
d_gene: .
j_gene: TRBJ2-2
abundance: .
v_gene: TRBV24-1

CDR3aa: CASRTGFTGELFF
CDR3nt: TGTGCCAGCAGGACAGGTTTCACCGGGGAGCTGTTTTTT
d_gene: .
j_gene: TRBJ2-2
abundance: .
v_gene: TRBV6-5

CDR3aa: CASSLASGGYGYTF
CDR3nt: TGTGCCAGCAGCTTAGCCAGTGGGGGCTATGGCTACACCTTC
d_gene: .
j_gene: TRBJ1-2
abundance: few
v_gene: TRBV7-2

CDR3aa: CASSLTPGTQYF
CDR3nt: TGTGCCAGCAGTTTGACTCCGGGGACGCAGTATTTT
d_gene: .
j_gene: TRBJ2-3
abundance: .
v_gene: TRBV7-2

CDR3aa: CASASSAGGPETQYF
CDR3nt: TGTGCCAGCGCATCCTCAGCGGGGGGGCCAGAGACCCAGTACTTC
d_gene: TRBD2
j_gene: TRBJ2-5
abundance: .
v_gene: TRBV6-5

CDR3aa: CASSPQAGHRYEQYF
CDR3nt: TGTGCCAGCTCACCACAGGCTGGGCACCGCTACGAGCAGTACTTC
d_gene: .
j_gene: TRBJ2-7
abundance: .
v_gene: TRBV18

CDR3aa: CASSQGGVNTEAFF
CDR3nt: TGTGCCAGCAGCCAGGGCGGGGTTAACACTGAAGCTTTCTTT
d_gene: .
j_gene: TRBJ1-1
abundance: .
v_gene: TRBV7-3

CDR3aa: CASSLGVGGSNQPQHF
CDR3nt: TGTGCCAGCAGCTTAGGGGTCGGAGGTAGCAATCAGCCCCAGCATTTT
d_gene: .
j_gene: TRBJ1-5
abundance: .
v_gene: TRBV7-8

CDR3aa: CASTFGSGRGETQYF
CDR3nt: TGTGCCAGCACCTTCGGCTCCGGGAGGGGAGAGACCCAGTACTTC
d_gene: TRBD2
j_gene: TRBJ2-5
abundance: few
v_gene: TRBV28

CDR3aa: CASSLVGGTSGYNEQFF
CDR3nt: TGTGCCAGCAGCTTAGTAGGTGGGACTAGCGGGTACAATGAGCAGTTCTTC
d_gene: TRBD2
j_gene: TRBJ2-1
abundance: .
v_gene: TRBV11-2

CDR3aa: CASSPFLAGNEQFF
CDR3nt: TGTGCCAGCTCACCGTTCTTAGCGGGGAATGAGCAGTTCTTC
d_gene: TRBD2
j_gene: TRBJ2-1
abundance: .
v_gene: TRBV18

CDR3aa: CASSDSGDQPQHF
CDR3nt: TGTGCCAGCAGTGACAGCGGGGATCAGCCCCAGCATTTT
d_gene: .
j_gene: TRBJ1-5
abundance: .
v_gene: TRBV25-1